A selection of T cell receptor beta chains follows, all from one sample in a study of CD8+CD57+ T cells in acquired aplastic anemia. TCRdb used MiXCR to reprocess the reads, holding one entry per CDR3 protein. The sample lists around 250,000 distinct CDR3 sequences, around 60% occurring once. The sample comprised sorted CD4+, CD8+, or CD8+CD57+ T cells (not recorded which) from PBMCs. These TCRs come from a human donor with severe aplastic anemia or a healthy control (not recorded which). Both conserved end residues are part of each CDR3. The D gene is left open where the match is weak. The size field is filled for only some rows; it gives once, few, many or a size class.

NA TRBJ1-1 TRBV20-1 13 many TGCAGTGCTAGAGTGGGTGGGGGCACTGAAGCTTTCTTT CSARVGGGTEAFF
NA TRBJ2-7 TRBV7-6 13 NA TGTGCCAGCAGCAGCGCTCAGGGCCCCGAGCAGTACTTC CASSSAQGPEQYF
NA TRBJ2-7 TRBV7-9 14 once TGCGCCAGCAGCCAAGAGAGGGGGAGGGACGAGCAGTACTTC CASSQERGRDEQYF
NA TRBJ1-6 TRBV28 16 many TGTGCCAGCAGTTCCCCCTCCGGGGGCGCGGGTTCACCCCTCCACTTT CASSSPSGGAGSPLHF
TRBD1 TRBJ1-2 TRBV7-3 13 NA TGTGCCAGCGTACCGGGACAGGGGATTGGCTACACCTTC CASVPGQGIGYTF
NA TRBJ2-7 TRBV20-1 15 NA TGCAGTGCTAGAGACCCCAGTTTGATCCCCTACGAGCAGTACTTC CSARDPSLIPYEQYF
NA TRBJ2-3 TRBV24-1 13 NA TGTGCCACCAGTGATTTACGCCAAGATACGCAGTATTTT CATSDLRQDTQYF
TRBD1 TRBJ1-1 TRBV5-1 17 once TGCGCCAGCAGCTTGCTACCGACAGGGCGACCCGACACTGAAGCTTTCTTT CASSLLPTGRPDTEAFF
NA TRBJ2-5 TRBV25-1 14 NA TGTGCCAGCAGTGATCCTTCCACCCCACGGACCCAGTACTTC CASSDPSTPRTQYF
NA TRBJ2-7 TRBV28 12 many TGTGCCAGCAGTTTATTAAGCTACGAGCAGTACTTC CASSLLSYEQYF
TRBD2 TRBJ2-1 TRBV20-1 16 many TGCAGTGCTAGAGTTCTAGCGGGGGGCACCTACAATGAGCAGTTCTTC CSARVLAGGTYNEQFF
TRBD1 TRBJ2-1 TRBV6-5 15 NA TGTGCCAGCAGTTCGGACAGGGGTGCCTACAATGAGCAGTTCTTC CASSSDRGAYNEQFF
NA TRBJ1-3 TRBV25-1 15 once TGTGCCAGCAGTGAATGGATAGCTTCTGGAAACACCATATATTTT CASSEWIASGNTIYF
NA TRBJ1-3 TRBV27 18 few TGTGCCAGCAGTCCCTTGGGGCAGGGGAGTTCCTCTGGAAACACCATATATTTT CASSPLGQGSSSGNTIYF
NA TRBJ2-2 TRBV20-1 13 NA TGCAGTGCTAGATCCCCCCGGTACGGGGAGCTGTTTTTT CSARSPRYGELFF